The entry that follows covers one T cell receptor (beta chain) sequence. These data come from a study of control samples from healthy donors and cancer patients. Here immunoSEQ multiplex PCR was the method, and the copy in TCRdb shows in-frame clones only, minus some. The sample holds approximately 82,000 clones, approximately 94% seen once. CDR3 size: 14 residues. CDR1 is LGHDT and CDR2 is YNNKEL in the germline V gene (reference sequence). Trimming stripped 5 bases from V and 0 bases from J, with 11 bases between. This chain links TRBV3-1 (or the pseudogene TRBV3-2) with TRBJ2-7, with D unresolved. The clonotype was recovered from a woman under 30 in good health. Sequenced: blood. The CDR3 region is CASSESRGSYEQYF. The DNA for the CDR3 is TGTGCCAGCAGCGAATCCAGAGGCTCCTACGAGCAGTACTTC.